The following is a TCR beta chain sequence with its context. This CDR3 has 14 amino acids. Between the trimmed V and J ends, which lost 3 bases and 6 bases, there was a span of 14 bases. The germline V gene has CDR1 MDHEN and CDR2 SYDVKM. The data originate from a study of T cell responses to AZD1222 COVID-19 vaccine. Sequenced by immunoSEQ multiplex PCR; TCRdb stores in-frame clones only, minus some. Of 120,000 to 150,000 clones in the sample, around 84% are singletons; the top ten hold about 4.9%. This receptor was identified in an adult who received the AZD1222 COVID-19 vaccine. The V and J genes are TRBV28 and TRBJ1-1, with D perhaps TRBD1 (5 bases). The specimen comprised peripheral blood, sampled 28 days after the second AZD1222 dose. CDR3 in DNA: TGTGCCAGCAGTTTGTATTCGGGGCTCGCTGAAGCTTTCTTT. Translated, it gives CASSLYSGLAEAFF.